This T cell receptor (beta chain) was recorded in a study of CD8+ T cells in alopecia areata (dated 2018 in TCRdb). Background for the entire study: The treated patients, all with moderate-to-severe alopecia areata, were enrolled in an open-label pilot trial of oral tofacitinib given at 5 to 10 mg twice daily. Patients received tofacitinib for 6 to 18 months and were then followed off drug for 6 months to check for delayed response and recurrence. RNA came from the PAXgene miRNA kit for fixed scalp, the miRNeasy kit for PBMCs, and the RNeasy kit for mouse skin. On the human side, TCRbeta sequencing was run on scalp tissue and on sorted CD4+ and CD8+ peripheral blood T cells from healthy controls and from alopecia areata patients with either patchy or totalis/universalis disease. Scalp clonality was compared among normal scalp (n=4), patchy alopecia areata scalp (n=8), and alopecia totalis/universalis scalp (n=8). The study used high-throughput TCRbeta sequencing to examine T cell clonal expansion in alopecia areata, in both the C3H/HeJ mouse model and human patients. The SALT score, which quantifies the percentage of affected scalp surface area, was used to measure disease severity in treated patients. Biopsies were taken from tofacitinib-treated patients at baseline and at 4 and 24 weeks of treatment, and a later scalp biopsy was taken in several of the tofacitinib-treated patients. TCRbeta CDR3 regions were amplified by immunoSEQ multiplex PCR using 35 Vbeta forward and 13 Jbeta reverse primers. The research as a whole found: TCR sequences shared between patients were less clear than in mice, possibly partly because of HLA diversity in the patient population. Unlike mouse skin, which is dominated by gammadelta T cells, normal human skin has resident alphabeta T cells that are also sequenced, and this complicates analysis of the scalp TCR repertoire. During tofacitinib treatment, many expanded lesional clones remained in scalp and blood, and this persistence may partly explain relapse after treatment is stopped. The treated cohort was small, with a single nonresponder, so links between baseline CD8+ expansion and response need larger studies. Scalp clonality and the number of expanded CD8+ clones among the top 100 scalp clones were significantly decreased by tofacitinib. Compared with normal scalp, lesional scalp, particularly in alopecia totalis/universalis, had higher clonality and more expanded CD8+ clones, which suggests antigenic drive.

Sample time point, as interpreted from the label and publication: roughly 27 days on oral tofacitinib. The treatment or condition label corresponds to: oral pan-JAK inhibitor, 5-10 mg twice daily. Peripheral blood and lesional scalp punch biopsies were obtained from patients with alopecia areata. PBMCs were isolated by density centrifugation and stained for CD3, CD4 and CD8, and CD4+ and CD8+ T cells were sorted on a FACSAria. The germline V and J ends show losses of 5 bases and 5 bases respectively, and no gene match explains 8 bases of the junction. From cysteine to phenylalanine, the CDR3 is 13 amino acids long. Solely the CDR3 DNA is kept, with 39 bases framed from the first base. As encoded in the germline V gene, CDR1 is SQVTM while CDR2 is ANQGSEA. On this clone itself: Its specific antigen is unknown. Base qualities are not recorded, but no much larger clone differs from it by a single base.

To prepare the library, the immunoSEQ multiplex PCR assay was applied. To provide template for TCR sequencing, every sample had RNA extracted and reverse transcribed into cDNA. First-strand cDNA was synthesized with SuperScript III using a 2:1 mix of oligo-dT and random hexamers. A synthetic immune receptor repertoire was used to assess amplification bias, and residual bias was removed computationally. The study's own analysis went as follows. Raw reads were preprocessed to remove errors, and CDR3 was defined according to IMGT conventions as the region from the conserved cysteine to phenylalanine. To get clonality, Shannon entropy was normalized by log2 of the number of productive unique TCRs and the result was subtracted from 1. Scalp TCRbeta sequences were cross-referenced with sorted blood CD4 and CD8 repertoires so that the CD4 or CD8 identity of scalp clones could be inferred. In its TCRdb copy, this immuneACCESS table keeps in-frame sequences only and misses some clones. Where compared with another copy, unresolved V genes explain less than half of these, and the others have no known cause. The DNA was the basis for D and trimming; V, J and clone size are from that table. A total of under 150,000 clones appear in this sample, more than 40% of them only once. About 0.5% of the sample comes from the top ten.

The source material was CD4+ T cells sorted from blood, sampled at week 4, from a patient treated with tofacitinib. This receptor was obtained from a human donor with alopecia areata. The V gene is TRBV29-1 and the J gene is TRBJ1-1, with 7 bases matching TRBD1. The CDR3 in this case is CSVLQGLWTEAFF. The DNA reads TGCAGCGTTCTACAGGGGTTGTGGACTGAAGCTTTCTTT. With the rest looked up from the reference TRBV29-1 and TRBJ1-1 genes rather than sequenced, the full variable domain is SAVISQKPSRDICQRGTSLTIQCQVDSQVTMMFWYRQQPGQSLTLIATANQGSEATYESGFVIDKFPISRPNLTFSTLTVSNMSPEDSSIYLCSVLQGLWTEAFFGQGTRLTVV.